The following is a T cell receptor beta chain sequence with its context. CDR3 length: 20 residues. Under the authors' procedure: Reference gene primer amplification gave estimated nucleated cell counts. Measured with immunoSEQ multiplex PCR; TCRdb has only the in-frame clones, and not every one. From that table come the V and J calls and clone size; the DNA was used to work out D and trimming. Counted here are about 210,000 clones, 89% occurring once; the ten biggest clones make up 4.8%. The record originates from a study of blood T cell repertoires in COVID-19. At the level of the study: PBMCs, B-cell-depleted T cells, or T cells were the source of the cDNA or gDNA that made up the material.

Sequencing used peripheral blood. The chain joins TRBV21-1 to TRBJ1-6; the table calls TRBD1, which could not be checked here. TRBV21-1 is flagged as a pseudogene. The clonotype comes from a woman aged 35 to 49 with acute or convalescent COVID-19. The CDR3 sequence: CASSLSPPGQGFSLGSPLHF. The CDR3 nucleotides are TGTGCCAGCAGCTTATCCCCTCCGGGACAGGGATTTAGTTTGGGTTCACCCCTCCACTTT.